This TCR beta chain was sequenced in a study of identical twins. The V gene lost 5 bases and the J gene lost 8 bases, with 15 bases spanning the gap. CDR1 MDHEN and CDR2 SYDVKM come from the germline V gene. This CDR3 is 13 amino acids long. This clonotype occurred many times. Its specificity is not known. It was template switching that added a universal primer site, and there were unique molecular identifiers on the cDNA. One entry per CDR3 protein results from TCRdb running MiXCR on the 5' RACE reads. The table lists fewer than 500,000 distinct CDR3 sequences, 13% to 15% of them singletons. Study observations and caveats: Excess sharing between twins was weaker in beta out-of-frame sequences. Cross-sectional statistics, not tracking of the same donors, supported the conclusions. Twin sharing of out-of-frame TCR alpha was underestimated by models in monozygotic pairs.

This sample was shared with a second study, whose subject was yellow fever vaccine responses in identical twins.

The chain is built from TRBV28 and TRBJ1-2, with a tentative D call TRBD1 (6 bases). The receptor's source is a woman in her late teens or twenties in good health. The sequencing input was CD4+ T cells sorted from blood. Here the CDR3 reads CASSIGQYKGYTF. The CDR3 bases are TGTGCCAGCAGTATAGGACAGTATAAGGGCTACACCTTC.